The rows below give T cell receptor beta chains drawn from one sample of a study of control samples from healthy donors and cancer patients. The method was immunoSEQ multiplex PCR; TCRdb's version includes in-frame clones alone and lacks a portion of them. The sample carries 100,000 to 150,000 clones, roughly 90% recorded once. Sequenced input: blood. The receptors derive from a man younger than 35 in good health. CDR3s include the opening cysteine and the closing phenylalanine or tryptophan. Each record gives: clone size, CDR3 length, J gene, V gene, D gene, CDR3 protein, CDR3 DNA. A D gene is named only where the DNA matches it firmly. Expanded clones are given a class, and other clones once, few, many or no size at all.

>few|16|TRBJ2-3|TRBV6-1|TRBD2
CASSEMAGGQMDTQYF
TGTGCCAGCAGTGAAATGGCGGGGGGGCAGATGGATACGCAGTATTTT
>few|16|TRBJ2-7|TRBV7-9|TRBD1
CASSLVQTGGSYEQYF
TGTGCCAGCAGCTTAGTACAGACAGGGGGCTCCTACGAGCAGTACTTC
>.|14|TRBJ2-5|TRBV19|.
CASSIGGLQETQYF
TGTGCCAGTAGTATCGGCGGCCTCCAAGAGACCCAGTACTTC
>.|16|TRBJ2-7|TRBV6-4|TRBD2
CASSKFGSGTVHEQYF
TGTGCCAGCTCTAAGTTCGGTAGCGGGACGGTCCACGAGCAGTACTTC
>.|18|TRBJ1-3|TRBV9|.
CASSVGALLSSPGNTIYF
TGTGCCAGCAGCGTAGGGGCCCTTCTCTCATCGCCTGGAAACACCATATATTTT
>.|16|TRBJ1-3|TRBV9|.
CASSPRRVSSGNTIYF
TGTGCCAGCAGCCCGCGACGGGTGAGCTCTGGAAACACCATATATTTT
>.|15|TRBJ2-3|TRBV5-4|.
CASSLSLVSADTQYF
TGTGCCAGCAGCTTGAGTCTCGTCTCGGCAGATACGCAGTATTTT
>.|15|TRBJ1-2|TRBV18|TRBD1
CASSPGQGAGYGYTF
TGTGCCAGCTCACCCGGACAGGGGGCGGGCTATGGCTACACCTTC
>.|16|TRBJ1-1|TRBV4-2|.
CASSHPLEVGNTEAFF
TGTGCCAGCAGCCATCCCCTCGAGGTTGGGAACACTGAAGCTTTCTTT
>.|16|TRBJ1-6|TRBV5-6|.
CASSLYGSSYNSPLHF
TGTGCCAGCAGCTTGTACGGGAGCTCCTATAATTCACCCCTCCACTTT
>.|16|TRBJ2-5|TRBV5-1|.
CASSLADWVGQETQYF
TGCGCCAGCAGCTTGGCCGATTGGGTGGGCCAAGAGACCCAGTACTTC
>.|13|TRBJ1-2|TRBV14|.
CASSLGQNYGYTF
TGTGCCAGCAGCCTAGGACAGAACTATGGCTACACCTTC
>.|16|TRBJ1-3|TRBV4-1|.
CASSPRDIGSGNTIYF
TGCGCCAGCAGCCCCCGGGACATCGGCTCTGGAAACACCATATATTTT
>.|14|TRBJ1-5|TRBV6-5|.
CASEQGLSNQPQHF
TGTGCCAGCGAACAGGGACTTAGCAATCAGCCCCAGCATTTT
>.|17|TRBJ2-1|TRBV24-1|.
CATSDPARGDAYNEQFF
TGTGCCACCAGTGACCCCGCCCGGGGTGACGCCTACAATGAGCAGTTCTTC
>.|14|TRBJ1-1|TRBV4-2|.
CASSQERGVGEAFF
TGTGCCAGCAGCCAAGAACGGGGAGTGGGTGAAGCTTTCTTT
>.|16|TRBJ1-6|TRBV2|.
CASSETVPLYNSPLHF
TGTGCCAGCAGTGAAACGGTCCCTCTTTATAATTCACCCCTCCACTTT
>.|13|TRBJ1-4|TRBV11-3|.
CATSPLGGVGLFF
TGTGCCACTTCCCCACTTGGCGGAGTAGGGCTGTTTTTT
>once|14|TRBJ2-5|TRBV5-1|.
CASSWGTSKETQYF
TGCGCCAGCAGCTGGGGGACTTCAAAAGAGACCCAGTACTTC
>.|16|TRBJ2-7|TRBV6-7|TRBD1
CASAQRAGTGSYEQYF
TGTGCCAGCGCCCAACGGGCCGGGACAGGGTCCTACGAGCAGTACTTC
>.|11|TRBJ2-7|TRBV20-1|.
CSALDLGQQYF
TGCAGTGCTCTTGACCTCGGACAGCAGTACTTC
>.|17|TRBJ1-2|TRBV5-1|TRBD1
CASSLVGGTGSNYGYTF
TGCGCCAGCAGCTTGGTCGGCGGGACAGGTTCTAACTATGGCTACACCTTC
>.|11|TRBJ2-3|TRBV7-3|.
CASKDGDTQYF
TGTGCCAGCAAAGATGGGGATACGCAGTATTTT